This T cell receptor (beta chain) stems from a study of cytomegalovirus exposure and HLA in healthy donors. Study findings and constraints: Sequencing probably produced one cluster of sequence variants that were highly shared.

This PCR relied on a set of 60 Vbeta primers and 13 Jbeta primers. Assay: immunoSEQ multiplex PCR; the TCRdb copy retains only in-frame clones and omits some. The data show about 140,000 clones, 60% to 80% seen once. V gave up 10 bases and J gave up 4 bases; unmatched junction bases: 5. From germline, CDR1 is MNHNY and CDR2 SVGAGI (reference sequence). The CDR3 is made up of 13 amino acids. With regard to this clone: Antigen: not known.

The TCR was taken from a man younger than 40 in good health and CMV-seronegative. The chain carries TRBV6-6 and TRBJ2-7, with TRBD2 matching 12 bases. Sequenced material: PBMCs. The DNA for the CDR3 is TGTGCCACCCAACTAGCGGGAGGTTACGAGCAGTACTTC. Its protein product is CATQLAGGYEQYF.